Given below is one T cell receptor beta chain in context. Its cognate antigen is unknown. This sample stems from a study of T cell clonotyping in hematopoietic cell transplantation. The data were produced by immunoSEQ multiplex PCR, yet TCRdb's version contains in-frame clones alone and is incomplete. The data contain some 30,000 clones, 90% to 97% of them singletons. Study-level points and caveats: Without cell sorting, CD4 versus CD8 contributions remain unresolved. Higher Inverse Simpson Index values in graft donor and pretransplant recipient predicted broader posttransplant TCR diversity. At the given depth, recipient repertoires were over 97% de novo clonotypes. Recipient TCR diversity dropped after transplant; expanded clonotypes rose from day 30 to 180.

Sequencing used peripheral blood mononuclear cells. The clonotype comes from a man in his fifties or sixties in good health. Some clones in this sample may be carry-over from other donors' samples.

The DNA for the CDR3 is TGTGCCAGCTCACCACCATACAGCGACCGCGTTAATTCACCCCTCCACTTT. Translated: CASSPPYSDRVNSPLHF. This rearrangement joins TRBV18 to TRBJ1-6; D is unresolved. The V end was cut by 0 bases, the J end by 6 bases, with 15 bases between. The CDR3 runs 17 residues. Germline lookup yields CDR1 KGHSH and CDR2 LQKENI.